A single sample gave rise to the 30 T cell receptor beta chains below, sequenced in a study of siplizumab effects on memory and regulatory T cells. Assay: immunoSEQ multiplex PCR; the TCRdb copy retains only in-frame clones and omits some. The sample yields some 120,000 clones, about 95% seen once. The sequenced material came from non-Treg CD4+ T cells sorted from blood. The origin of the receptors is a human donor in good health.

V usage is TRBV5-5 and J usage is TRBJ1-2; 8 bases align to TRBD1. J gave up 0 bases and V 4 bases, and 5 bases lay outside the gene matches. The CDR3 consists of 15 residues. Germline CDR1 is SGHKS and CDR2 is YYEKEE (reference sequence). The CDR3 protein is CASSPGTGSNYGYTF. CDR3 DNA: TGTGCCAGCAGCCCCGGGACAGGCTCTAACTATGGCTACACCTTC.

The CDR3 DNA is TGTGCCAGCAGCTTGGGACAGGTTAATGAAAAACTGTTTTTT. Amino acids: CASSLGQVNEKLFF. V usage is TRBV5-4 and J usage is TRBJ1-4, with D possibly TRBD1 on 6 matching bases. Germline CDR1 reads SGHNT; CDR2 reads YYREEE (reference sequence). This CDR3 contains 14 residues. V dropped 0 bases and J dropped 4 bases, with 7 bases sitting between them.

V usage is TRBV18 and J usage is TRBJ1-3; D gene ambiguous. Trimming stripped 3 bases from V and 0 bases from J, with 9 bases between. CDR3 size: 15 residues. The germline V gene has CDR1 KGHSH and CDR2 LQKENI. The CDR3 is CASSPTPDSGNTIYF. The CDR3 DNA reads as TGTGCCAGCTCACCTACGCCGGACTCTGGAAACACCATATATTTT.

The chain employs TRBV11-3 and TRBJ2-3, with TRBD1 identical over 11 bases. Trimming removed 1 base from V and 0 bases from J; junction bases left unmatched: 12. The CDR3 has 20 residues. Germline CDR1 SGHNT, CDR2 YENEEA. The CDR3 loop reads CASSLAGTGGSGRSTDTQYF. CDR3 sequence (DNA): TGTGCCAGCAGCTTAGCGGGGACAGGGGGGTCGGGACGAAGCACAGATACGCAGTATTTT.

The rearrangement joins TRBV29-1 to TRBJ2-5, with D possibly being TRBD1 (5 bases). Deletions cut 5 bases from V and 5 bases from J, with 15 bases between. The CDR3 runs 13 residues. Germline V gene lookup returns CDR1 SQVTM and CDR2 ANQGSEA. The CDR3 is CSVRTNPRETQYF. The CDR3 bases are TGCAGCGTTAGGACAAACCCAAGGGAGACCCAGTACTTC.

The chain couples TRBV11-2 to TRBJ1-2; TRBD1 might be the D (6 bases). CDR3 length equals 14 residues. Deletions cut 1 base from V and 2 bases from J, with 8 bases between. Germline V gene sequence: CDR1 SGHAT, CDR2 FQNNGV. The CDR3 loop reads CASSLGTGNYGYTF. CDR3 bases: TGTGCCAGCAGCTTAGGAACAGGGAACTATGGCTACACCTTC.

This clone was recorded only once. V gene TRBV18 combines with J gene TRBJ1-2; possible D gene TRBD1, 5 bases. Deletions cut 6 bases from V and 5 bases from J, with 22 bases between. The germline CDR1 and CDR2 sequences are KGHSH and LQKENI. The CDR3 runs 16 residues. CDR3 in amino acids: CASSPKEGPTRYGYTF. The CDR3 DNA reads as TGTGCCAGCTCGCCTAAGGAGGGGCCCACAAGATATGGCTACACCTTC.

This chain uses TRBV7-2 with TRBJ1-5; D is unresolved. CDR1 SGHTA and CDR2 FQGNSA come from the germline V gene. The V end lost 2 bases, the J end lost 1 base, and 9 bases lay between the germline ends. The CDR3 covers 15 residues. For the CDR3, the DNA is TGTGCCAGCAGCTTATTTCTGGGGAGCAATCAGCCCCAGCATTTT. Amino acids: CASSLFLGSNQPQHF.

The chain carries TRBV7-9 and TRBJ1-6; D not resolved. The CDR3 is made up of 19 amino acids. V lost 2 bases and J lost 7, with 24 bases in between. Germline assignment: CDR1 SEHNR and CDR2 FQNEAQ (reference sequence). The CDR3 DNA reads TGTGCCAGCAGCTTATTGACTTTTGATTTGATGGTCCCAAATTCACCCCTCCACTTT. Amino acids: CASSLLTFDLMVPNSPLHF.

The rearrangement joins TRBV2 to TRBJ2-7, with 8 nucleotides matching TRBD1. The V gene end was trimmed by 11 bases and the J gene end by 2 bases; junction bases not matched to a gene: 8. The CDR3 is made up of 13 amino acids. The germline gives CDR1 SNHLY, CDR2 FYNNEI. The CDR3 loop is CAGSGGAPYEQYF. The CDR3 DNA follows: TGTGCCGGGTCAGGGGGCGCCCCCTACGAGCAGTACTTC.

CDR3 amino acids: CASSPQGKQSEKLFF. The CDR3, as DNA: TGTGCCAGCAGTCCTCAGGGGAAGCAGAGTGAAAAACTGTTTTTT. The chain joins TRBV6-5 to TRBJ1-4; tentatively, D is TRBD1 (6 bases). Germline assignment: CDR1 MNHEY and CDR2 SVGAGI. V dropped 5 bases and J dropped 7 bases, with 17 bases sitting between them. CDR3 length: 15 amino acids.

This chain connects TRBV12-5 to TRBJ1-1, with 10 bases matching TRBD1. CDR1 and CDR2 from the germline V gene are LGHNT and FRNRAP. CDR3 size: 15 residues. V trimming: 2 bases; J trimming: 1 base; junction bases outside the gene matches: 1. In DNA form, the CDR3 reads TGTGCTAGTGGTTTGTGGACAGGGGGGAACACTGAAGCTTTCTTT. It yields the protein CASGLWTGGNTEAFF.

The V and J genes are TRBV5-1 and TRBJ2-5, with a weak D call TRBD2 (5 bases). CDR1 is SGHRS, CDR2 YFSETQ, per germline. Between the trimmed V and J ends, which lost 4 bases and 1 base, there was a span of 8 bases. The CDR3 contains 13 residues. The CDR3 DNA follows: TGCGCCAGCAGCATGGGAGTCCAAGAGACCCAGTACTTC. Protein product: CASSMGVQETQYF.

The chain is built from TRBV7-7 and TRBJ2-2; weak D call: TRBD2 (5 bases). CDR1 is SSHAT, CDR2 FNYEAQ, per germline (reference sequence). This CDR3 contains 14 residues. Trimming pared 3 bases from V and 5 bases from J, leaving 10 bases between. This chain's CDR3 is CASSLKEGTGELFF. As DNA, the CDR3 is TGTGCCAGCAGCTTGAAAGAGGGAACCGGGGAGCTGTTTTTT.

The chain employs TRBV5-1 and TRBJ2-7, with 7 bases matching TRBD1. V was pared by 3 bases and J by 3 bases, with 9 bases of the junction left unmatched. The germline V gene encodes CDR1 SGHRS and CDR2 YFSETQ. There are 15 residues in the CDR3. In DNA form, the CDR3 reads TGCGCCAGCAGCTCCCAGGGACAGACATACTACGAGCAGTACTTC. This encodes CASSSQGQTYYEQYF.

The V gene is TRBV7-9, the J gene TRBJ2-3, with a possible D match to TRBD2 (6 bases). Germline V gene lookup returns CDR1 SEHNR and CDR2 FQNEAQ (reference sequence). Trimming left V 4 bases short and J 4 bases short, with 18 bases between. The CDR3 is made up of 16 amino acids. The CDR3 DNA follows: TGTGCCAGCAGCTACCGGGACTCATCCCCCGCAGATACGCAGTATTTT. It translates to CASSYRDSSPADTQYF.

V and J are TRBV7-2 and TRBJ2-7; 10 nucleotides match TRBD2. J was trimmed by 0 bases and V by 1 base; bases with no gene match: 3. This CDR3 has 16 amino acids. CDR1 is SGHTA, CDR2 FQGNSA, per germline. The chain's CDR3 is CASSLGGTSVSYEQYF. The CDR3 nucleotides are TGTGCCAGCAGCTTAGGGGGGACTAGCGTCTCCTACGAGCAGTACTTC.

The chain recombines TRBV18 with TRBJ2-2, with D perhaps given as TRBD1 or TRBD2 (6 bases each). Germline lookup yields CDR1 KGHSH and CDR2 LQKENI. There are 15 residues in the CDR3. The V end lost 5 bases, the J end lost 2 bases, and 12 bases lay between the germline ends. Written as DNA, the CDR3 is TGTGCCAGCTCAGACGGGGGCGGAAACACCGGGGAGCTGTTTTTT. This codes for CASSDGGGNTGELFF.

Turning to this clone: Mismatch with germline at one junction end may stem from a read error. V usage is TRBV6-5 and J usage is TRBJ2-7; 10 positions match TRBD2. Germline values: CDR1 MNHEY, CDR2 SVGAGI. The CDR3 is 14 amino acids. The CDR3 loop reads CASSYSIAGGEITF. In DNA, the CDR3 is TGTGCCAGCAGTTACTCTATAGCGGGAGGTGAAATCACTTTC.

The chain employs TRBV14 and TRBJ1-2; D gene ambiguous. Trimming took off 5 bases at V and 4 bases at J, with 11 bases between the two ends. Per the germline V gene, CDR1 is SGHDN and CDR2 is FVKESK. The CDR3 extends over 13 amino acids. CDR3 sequence reads: CASSFGPTYGYTF. CDR3 coding DNA: TGTGCCAGCAGCTTCGGGCCGACCTATGGCTACACCTTC.

The chain joins TRBV12-5 to TRBJ2-1, with 7 bases lining up with TRBD1. The V segment lost 6 bases and the J segment 10 bases; nucleotides outside the gene matches: 18. The CDR3 loop spans 16 amino acids. CDR1 LGHNT and CDR2 FRNRAP come from the germline V gene. The CDR3 bases are TGTGCTAGTGGCCCTCCCGTGACAGGGAGCTTTGGGGAGCAGTTCTTC. Translating it yields CASGPPVTGSFGEQFF.

The rearrangement joins TRBV19 to TRBJ1-4, with D hard to call. Trimming left V 4 bases short and J 0 bases short, with 9 bases between. Per germline, CDR1 LNHDA and CDR2 SQIVND (reference sequence). The CDR3 runs 15 residues. The CDR3 DNA follows: TGTGCCAGTAGTAGGGCACCAGCAACTAATGAAAAACTGTTTTTT. Amino acids: CASSRAPATNEKLFF.

This clone was picked up a small number of times. J is TRBJ2-7 and V is TRBV7-2; D gene uncertain. Looked up from germline, CDR1 is SGHTA and CDR2 is FQGNSA. The CDR3 covers 12 residues. V gave up 2 bases and J gave up 6 bases, with 8 bases separating them. CDR3 DNA sequence: TGTGCCAGCAGCTTAAGTATCGGCGAGCAGTACTTC. It translates to CASSLSIGEQYF.

J is TRBJ2-3 and V is TRBV27; tentatively, D is TRBD1 (6 bases). V dropped 6 bases and J dropped 2 bases, with 15 bases sitting between them. CDR3 length equals 15 residues. Germline values: CDR1 MNHEY, CDR2 SMNVEV (reference sequence). The chain's CDR3 is CASRPQGVPTDTQYF. The CDR3 nucleotides are TGTGCCAGCAGACCACAGGGTGTACCCACAGATACGCAGTATTTT.

V is TRBV5-1 and J is TRBJ2-5; 7 bases match TRBD2. The CDR3 loop spans 15 amino acids. Trimming removed 0 bases from V and 4 bases from J; junction bases left unmatched: 6. Looked up from germline, CDR1 is SGHRS and CDR2 is YFSETQ. CDR3 nucleotides: TGCGCCAGCAGCTTGGAGGGCGGGGAGGGAGAGACCCAGTACTTC. The encoded protein is CASSLEGGEGETQYF.

The chain carries TRBV19 and TRBJ2-7, with 10 nucleotides matching TRBD2. The trim removed 5 bases at V and 5 bases at J, leaving 9 bases unmatched. Germline CDR1 is LNHDA and CDR2 is SQIVND (reference sequence). The CDR3 sequence is 15 residues long. DNA for the CDR3: TGTGCCAGTAGTTTAGCGGGAGGCCCCCCCAACGAGCAGTACTTC. It encodes CASSLAGGPPNEQYF.

The CDR3 reads CATSRDGIAGGNEQFF. Written as DNA, the CDR3 is TGTGCCACCAGCAGAGATGGAATAGCGGGGGGGAATGAGCAGTTCTTC. The chain combines TRBV15 with TRBJ2-1, with TRBD2 matching over 11 bases. This CDR3 spans 16 amino acids. Trimming took 0 bases from V and 7 from J; bases not matched to a gene: 5. Germline V CDR1 and CDR2: LNHNV, YYDKDF (reference sequence).

The chain couples TRBV30 to TRBJ1-4; D is perhaps TRBD1 (6 bases). V was cut by 1 base and J by 6 bases, with 15 bases left in between. The germline V gene encodes CDR1 GTSNPN and CDR2 SVGIG (reference sequence). The CDR3 consists of 15 residues. The CDR3 nucleotides are TGTGCCTGGAGTGCCCCCCCGGACAGCGATGAAAAACTGTTTTTT. Its protein product is CAWSAPPDSDEKLFF.

The chain recombines TRBV7-8 with TRBJ2-2, with D possibly being TRBD1 or TRBD2 (5 bases each). The CDR3 contains 14 residues. The V end was cut by 4 bases, the J end by 0 bases, with 6 bases between. Per the germline V gene, CDR1 is SGHVS and CDR2 is FQNEAQ. The CDR3 nucleotides read TGTGCCAGCAGCTCGGGACCGAACACCGGGGAGCTGTTTTTT. Amino acids: CASSSGPNTGELFF.

J is TRBJ1-3 and V is TRBV15, with D unresolved. The CDR3 sequence is 16 residues long. V was trimmed by 3 bases and J by 4 bases, leaving 16 bases between them. Germline CDR1 reads LNHNV; CDR2 reads YYDKDF (reference sequence). The CDR3 loop reads CATSSQRAAQGNTIYF. DNA of the CDR3: TGTGCCACCAGCAGCCAACGGGCGGCTCAGGGAAACACCATATATTTT.